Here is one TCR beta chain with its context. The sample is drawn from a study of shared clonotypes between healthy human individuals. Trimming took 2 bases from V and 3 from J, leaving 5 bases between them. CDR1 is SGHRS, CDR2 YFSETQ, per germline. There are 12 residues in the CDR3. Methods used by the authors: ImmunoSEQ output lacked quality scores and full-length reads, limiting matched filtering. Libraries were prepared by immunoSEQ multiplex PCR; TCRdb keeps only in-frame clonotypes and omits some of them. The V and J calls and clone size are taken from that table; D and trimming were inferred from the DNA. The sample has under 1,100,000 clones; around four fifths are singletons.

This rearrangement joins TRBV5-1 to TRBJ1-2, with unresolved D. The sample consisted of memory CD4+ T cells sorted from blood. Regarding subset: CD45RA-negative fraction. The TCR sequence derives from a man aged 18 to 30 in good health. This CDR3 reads CASSFSDYGYTF. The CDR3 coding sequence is TGCGCCAGCAGCTTTAGTGACTATGGCTACACCTTC.